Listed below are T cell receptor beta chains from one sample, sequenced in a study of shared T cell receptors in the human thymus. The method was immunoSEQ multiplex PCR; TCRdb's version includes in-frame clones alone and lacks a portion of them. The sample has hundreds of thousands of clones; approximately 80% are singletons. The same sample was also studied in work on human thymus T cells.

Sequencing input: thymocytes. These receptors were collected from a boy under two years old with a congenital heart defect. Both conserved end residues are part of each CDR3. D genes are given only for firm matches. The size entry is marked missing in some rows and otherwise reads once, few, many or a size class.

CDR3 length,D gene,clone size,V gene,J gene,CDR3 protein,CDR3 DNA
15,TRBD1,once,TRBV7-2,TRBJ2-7,CASSEQGQPHYEQYF,TGTGCCAGCAGCGAACAGGGACAGCCCCACTACGAGCAGTACTTC
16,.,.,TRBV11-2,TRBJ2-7,CASSLYHQRECYEQYF,TGTGCCAGCAGCTTATATCATCAACGGGAGTGCTACGAGCAGTACTTC
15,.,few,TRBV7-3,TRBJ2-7,CASSLGGTGYYEQYF,TGTGCCAGCAGCTTAGGCGGGACTGGTTACTACGAGCAGTACTTC
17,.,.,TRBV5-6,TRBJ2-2,CASSLSLRRRGNGELFF,TGTGCCAGCAGCTTATCCCTAAGGAGGCGAGGAAACGGGGAGCTGTTTTTT
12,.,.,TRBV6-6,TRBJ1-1,CASSSVNTEAFF,TGTGCCAGCAGCTCGGTGAACACTGAAGCTTTCTTT
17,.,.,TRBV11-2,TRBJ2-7,CASSFGTNRRGPYEQYF,TGTGCCAGCAGCTTTGGGACAAACAGAAGAGGTCCCTACGAGCAGTACTTC
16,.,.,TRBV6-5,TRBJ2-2,CASSYSHGALTGELFF,TGTGCCAGCAGTTACTCCCACGGAGCCCTCACCGGGGAGCTGTTTTTT
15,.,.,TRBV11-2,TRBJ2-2,CASSRRGNKVGELFF,TGTGCCAGCAGCCGCCGGGGGAATAAGGTCGGGGAGCTGTTTTTT
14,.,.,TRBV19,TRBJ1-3,CASSIRGVGNTIYF,TGTGCCAGTAGTATCCGGGGGGTTGGAAACACCATATATTTT
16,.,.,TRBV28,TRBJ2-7,CASSLWGGRPNYEQYF,TGTGCCAGCAGTTTATGGGGGGGGCGGCCCAACTACGAGCAGTACTTC
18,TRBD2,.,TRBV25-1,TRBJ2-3,CASSDPDGTRPSTDTQYF,TGTGCCAGCAGTGACCCTGACGGGACTAGACCTAGCACAGATACGCAGTATTTT
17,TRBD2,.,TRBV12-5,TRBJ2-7,CASALLGTSGRQNEQYF,TGTGCTAGTGCCCTTCTAGGGACTAGCGGGAGGCAGAACGAGCAGTACTTC
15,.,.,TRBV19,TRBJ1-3,CASSCDRSSGNTIYF,TGTGCCAGTAGTTGCGACAGGAGCTCTGGAAACACCATATATTTT
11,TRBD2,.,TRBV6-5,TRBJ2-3,CASGTRYTQYF,TGTGCCAGCGGGACTAGATATACGCAGTATTTT
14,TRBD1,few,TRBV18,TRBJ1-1,CASSPDRVATEAFF,TGTGCCAGCTCACCGGACAGGGTGGCCACTGAAGCTTTCTTT
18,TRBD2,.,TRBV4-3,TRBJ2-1,CASSQELAGGPVDNEQFF,TGCGCCAGCAGCCAAGAACTAGCGGGAGGGCCTGTGGACAATGAGCAGTTCTTC
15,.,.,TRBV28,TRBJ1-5,CASSLKGVSNQPQHF,TGTGCCAGCAGTTTGAAAGGGGTTAGCAATCAGCCCCAGCATTTT
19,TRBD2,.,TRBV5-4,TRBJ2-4,CASSWTGLAGDLDKNIQYF,TGTGCCAGCAGCTGGACCGGACTAGCGGGAGATCTGGACAAAAACATTCAGTACTTC
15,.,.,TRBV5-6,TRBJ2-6,CASLNRSSGANVLTF,TGTGCCAGCCTTAACAGGAGCTCTGGGGCCAACGTCCTGACTTTC
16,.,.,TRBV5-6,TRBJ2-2,CASSFRSRANTGELFF,TGTGCCAGCAGCTTTAGGAGCAGAGCGAACACCGGGGAGCTGTTTTTT
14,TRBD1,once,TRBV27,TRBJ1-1,CASSGEDRATEAFF,TGTGCCAGCAGTGGAGAAGACAGGGCGACTGAAGCTTTCTTT
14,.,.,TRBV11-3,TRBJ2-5,CASSLEVQAATQYF,TGTGCCAGCAGCTTAGAGGTACAGGCTGCGACCCAGTACTTC
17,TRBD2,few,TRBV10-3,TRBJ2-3,CAIRGLAGWTSTDTQYF,TGTGCCATCCGGGGACTAGCGGGATGGACTAGCACAGATACGCAGTATTTT
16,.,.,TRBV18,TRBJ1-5,CASSLTSRSSNQPQHF,TGTGCCAGCTCACTCACGTCGCGGTCGAGCAATCAGCCCCAGCATTTT
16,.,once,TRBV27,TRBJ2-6,CASSLVSSSGANVLTF,TGTGCCAGCAGTTTGGTTTCGAGCTCTGGGGCCAACGTCCTGACTTTC
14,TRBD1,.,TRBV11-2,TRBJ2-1,CASSLGGQDFEQFF,TGTGCCAGCAGCTTAGGGGGACAGGATTTTGAGCAGTTCTTC
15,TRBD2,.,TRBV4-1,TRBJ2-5,CASSRGLAGGASQYF,TGCGCCAGCAGCCGGGGACTAGCGGGGGGGGCCTCACAGTACTTC
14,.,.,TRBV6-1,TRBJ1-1,CASSENRANTEAFF,TGTGCCAGCAGTGAAAACAGGGCGAACACTGAAGCTTTCTTT
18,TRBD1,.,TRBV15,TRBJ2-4,CATSRGDRGSMAKNIQYF,TGTGCCACCAGCAGAGGGGACAGGGGAAGTATGGCCAAAAACATTCAGTACTTC
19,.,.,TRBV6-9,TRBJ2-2,CASSYSLVRNSENTGELFF,TGTGCCAGCAGTTATTCGTTGGTGCGGAATTCAGAGAACACCGGGGAGCTGTTTTTT
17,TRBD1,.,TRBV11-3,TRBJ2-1,CASSFHIGQVAYNEQFF,TGTGCCAGCAGCTTTCATATTGGACAGGTCGCCTACAATGAGCAGTTCTTC
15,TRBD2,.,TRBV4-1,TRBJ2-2,CASSQIGAGAGELFF,TGCGCCAGCAGCCAAATAGGAGCGGGAGCCGGGGAGCTGTTTTTT
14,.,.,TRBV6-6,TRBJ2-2,CASSYPGGNGELFF,TGTGCCAGCAGTTACCCGGGCGGGAACGGGGAGCTGTTTTTT
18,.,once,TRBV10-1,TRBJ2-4,CASSESGGRPPAKNIQYF,TGCGCCAGCAGTGAGTCGGGGGGAAGACCTCCCGCCAAAAACATTCAGTACTTC
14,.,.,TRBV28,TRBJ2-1,CASSHPGLDNEQFF,TGTGCCAGCAGCCACCCCGGACTCGACAATGAGCAGTTCTTC
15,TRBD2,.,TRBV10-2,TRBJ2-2,CASTRTSGNPGELFF,TGCGCCAGCACCAGAACTAGCGGGAACCCCGGGGAGCTGTTTTTT
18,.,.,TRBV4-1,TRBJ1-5,CASSPLLVTPRSNQPQHF,TGCGCCAGCAGCCCTCTCCTGGTCACGCCCAGGAGCAATCAGCCCCAGCATTTT
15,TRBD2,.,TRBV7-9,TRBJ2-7,CASSFSGSGYIEQYF,TGTGCCAGCAGCTTTAGCGGGAGTGGATATATCGAGCAGTACTTC
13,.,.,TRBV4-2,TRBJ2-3,CASSQEATHSQYF,TGTGCCAGCAGCCAAGAGGCCACCCATTCGCAGTATTTT
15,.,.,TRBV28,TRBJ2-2,CASRPGMDDTGELFF,TGTGCCAGCAGACCCGGGATGGATGACACCGGGGAGCTGTTTTTT
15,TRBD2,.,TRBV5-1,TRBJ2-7,CASSSQRESSYEQYF,TGCGCCAGCAGCTCTCAGCGGGAGTCCTCCTACGAGCAGTACTTC